The next 5 T cell receptor beta chains were all read from a single sample in a study of Ad26.COV2.S vaccination and SARS-CoV-2 variants. The treatment: about 20 received Ad26.COV2.S at low or high dose, single or two shots; roughly five received placebo; per-sample allocation not given. At day 63 after the first vaccine or placebo injection, samples were drawn. Sequencing used immunoSEQ multiplex PCR; TCRdb keeps in-frame clones, though not all of them. The data contain fewer than 900,000 clones, roughly 90% of them singletons. The sample here was peripheral blood, taken in a trial of Ad26.COV2.S vaccine versus placebo. Receptors were obtained from a person aged 18 to 65 who received the Ad26.COV2.S COVID-19 vaccine or a placebo.

J is TRBJ2-5 and V is TRBV3-1 (or the pseudogene TRBV3-2); 11 bases line up with TRBD2. Germline CDR1 reads LGHDT; CDR2 reads YNNKEL (reference sequence). The junction had 7 bases not matched to a gene; V was cut back by 5 bases and J by 5 bases. The CDR3 runs to 15 residues. The CDR3 DNA sequence: TGTGCCAGCAGCGTGGGTCTAGCGGGAGGCGAGACCCAGTACTTC. Protein: CASSVGLAGGETQYF.

This chain uses TRBV5-4 with TRBJ1-5; 9 positions match TRBD1. There are 16 residues in the CDR3. Looked up from germline, CDR1 is SGHNT and CDR2 is YYREEE (reference sequence). Trimming at V came to 2 bases and at J to 0 bases, leaving 3 bases not matched to a gene. The CDR3: CASSFGTGNSNQPQHF. CDR3 DNA: TGTGCCAGCAGCTTTGGGACAGGGAATAGCAATCAGCCCCAGCATTTT.

V usage is TRBV15 and J usage is TRBJ2-6, with D uncertain. Germline lookup yields CDR1 LNHNV and CDR2 YYDKDF (reference sequence). V was pared by 2 bases and J by 0 bases, with 11 bases between. This CDR3 is built from 17 residues. The CDR3 DNA reads TGTGCCACCAGCAGAAGGGCGGTCAGCTCTGGGGCCAACGTCCTGACTTTC. This translates into CATSRRAVSSGANVLTF.

This clone was counted only a few times. This chain uses TRBV24-1 with TRBJ2-7; 7 bases are shared with TRBD1. CDR3 length: 14 residues. With 2 bases clipped from V and 4 bases from J, the junction kept 4 bases outside the gene matches. Germline V gives CDR1 KGHDR, CDR2 SFDVKD. The CDR3 DNA sequence: TGTGCCACCAGTGATTCCGGGACAGAGTACGAGCAGTACTTC. It specifies CATSDSGTEYEQYF.

The V and J genes are TRBV19 and TRBJ2-3; D call uncertain. Germline CDR1 reads LNHDA; CDR2 reads SQIVND (reference sequence). CDR3 length equals 14 residues. V gave up 5 bases and J gave up 7 bases, with 16 bases separating them. Written as DNA, the CDR3 is TGTGCCAGTAGTCCTGACTCCCCCACCTATACGCAGTATTTT. Translation: CASSPDSPTYTQYF. Full variable domain (missing parts from reference TRBV19 and TRBJ2-3): DGGITQSPKYLFRKEGQNVTLSCEQNLNHDAMYWYRQDPGQGLRLIYYSQIVNDFQKGDIAEGYSVSREKKESFPLTVTSAQKNPTAFYLCASSPDSPTYTQYFGPGTRLTVL.